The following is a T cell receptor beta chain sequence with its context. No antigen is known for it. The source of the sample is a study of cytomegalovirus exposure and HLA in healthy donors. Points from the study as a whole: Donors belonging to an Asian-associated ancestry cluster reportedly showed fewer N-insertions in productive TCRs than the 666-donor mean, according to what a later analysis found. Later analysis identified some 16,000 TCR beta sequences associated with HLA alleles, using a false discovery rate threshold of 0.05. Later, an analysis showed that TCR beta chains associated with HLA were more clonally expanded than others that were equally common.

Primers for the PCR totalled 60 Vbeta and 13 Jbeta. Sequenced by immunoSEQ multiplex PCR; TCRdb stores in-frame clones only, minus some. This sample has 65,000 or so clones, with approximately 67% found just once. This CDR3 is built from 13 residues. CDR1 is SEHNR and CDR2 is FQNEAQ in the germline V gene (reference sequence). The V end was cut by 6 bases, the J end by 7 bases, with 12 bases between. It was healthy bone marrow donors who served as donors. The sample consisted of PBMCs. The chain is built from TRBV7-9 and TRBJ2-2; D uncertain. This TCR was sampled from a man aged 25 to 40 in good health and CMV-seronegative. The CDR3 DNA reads TGTGCCAGCAGTCTCCAACGACTCGGGGAGCTGTTTTTT. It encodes CASSLQRLGELFF.